This entry features one TCR beta chain sequence. Antigen specificity is unknown. The data were taken from a study of OX40 agonist ivuxolimab in advanced cancers. Study-wide findings and caveats: Within 6 weeks, CD4+ and CD8+ blood T cells expanded clonally at 0.1 to 3.0 mg/kg. Low levels of normalized T-cell clonal expansion also appeared in some nonresponders.

Only in-frame clones appear in the TCRdb table, and some are missing; sequencing was by immunoSEQ multiplex PCR. The sample comprises 90,000 to 100,000 clones, roughly 89% of which are singletons, and 0.15% to 0.2% rests with the top ten. Germline lookup yields CDR1 LNHDA and CDR2 SQIVND (reference sequence). This CDR3 contains 14 residues. V was pared by 8 bases and J by 7 bases, with 9 bases of the junction left unmatched. The sample here was CD4+ or CD8+ T cells sorted from blood, taken in a trial of the OX40 agonist ivuxolimab. This clonotype was sampled from an adult with an advanced solid tumor such as melanoma, head and neck, liver or kidney cancer. The chain recombines TRBV19 with TRBJ2-1; 9 nucleotides match TRBD2. This chain's CDR3 is CASLAGPPENEQFF. CDR3 bases: TGTGCCAGTCTAGCGGGACCTCCGGAGAATGAGCAGTTCTTC.